Below, 19 T cell receptor beta chains from the same sample are listed, as sequenced in a study of beta chain features in type 1 diabetes. Sequencing targeted expressed TCRB transcripts, as all isolated RNA had been reverse transcribed. Sequencing was performed with immunoSEQ multiplex PCR; in TCRdb, only in-frame clones are kept and a portion is missing. The data contain nearly 250,000 clones, less than 15% of them seen just once; the ten biggest clones take up more than 0.02%. Sequenced input: naive CD4+ T cells from blood. Receptor source: a woman in her 40s in good health.

This clone was observed a handful of times. The V call is TRBV25-1, the J call TRBJ1-1; the D gene is possibly TRBD1 (6 bases). This CDR3 has 13 residues. Trimming took 6 bases from V and 1 from J, leaving 9 bases between them. CDR1 and CDR2 (germline): MGHDK, SYGVNS. The DNA for the CDR3 is TGTGCCAGCAGAGCCAGGGGGAACACTGAAGCTTTCTTT. Protein sequence: CASRARGNTEAFF. Complete variable domain (other parts from reference TRBV25-1 and TRBJ1-1): EADIYQTPRYLVIGTGKKITLECSQTMGHDKMYWYQQDPGMELHLIHYSYGVNSTEKGDLSSESTVSRIRTEHFPLTLESARPSHTSQYLCASRARGNTEAFFGQGTRLTVV.

This clone occurred a few times. The genes are TRBV7-6 and TRBJ2-7, with 8 bases identical to TRBD1. The CDR3 sequence is 13 residues long. V was clipped by 2 bases and J by 7 bases; unmatched bases: 4. Germline CDR1 reads SGHVS; CDR2 reads FNYEAQ. The CDR3 bases are TGTGCCAGCAGCTTAAGACAGGGGTGGGAGCAGTACTTC. Amino acid sequence: CASSLRQGWEQYF.

This clone was seen only a few times. V and J are TRBV7-9 and TRBJ2-1; D is uncertain. Germline V CDR1 and CDR2: SEHNR, FQNEAQ (reference sequence). This CDR3 contains 12 residues. V lost 5 bases to trimming and J lost 10 bases, with 12 bases between them. The CDR3 nucleotides read TGTGCCAGCAGCCTCTCCCTGGAGGAGCAGTTCTTC. Translation: CASSLSLEEQFF.

This chain links TRBV2 with TRBJ1-3, with D possibly matching TRBD1 (6 bases). Germline values: CDR1 SNHLY, CDR2 FYNNEI. This CDR3 has 14 residues. Trimming took off 8 bases at V and 0 bases at J, with 11 bases between the two ends. This CDR3 is CASGNRVSGNTIYF. CDR3 DNA: TGTGCCAGCGGAAACAGGGTCTCTGGAAACACCATATATTTT.

This clone was detected a few times. The chain employs TRBV5-4 and TRBJ1-1; no clear D. Trimming took off 4 bases at V and 6 bases at J, with 10 bases between the two ends. The germline V gene encodes CDR1 SGHNT and CDR2 YYREEE (reference sequence). The CDR3 extends over 12 amino acids. CDR3 sequence reads: CASSAGLPEAFF. In DNA, the CDR3 is TGTGCCAGCAGCGCGGGCCTTCCTGAAGCTTTCTTT.

This clone was detected a few times. The V call is TRBV5-1, the J call TRBJ1-1; 7 nucleotides line up with TRBD1. This CDR3 region has 14 residues. Looked up from germline, CDR1 is SGHRS and CDR2 is YFSETQ. J was trimmed by 0 bases and V by 3 bases; bases with no gene match: 2. The CDR3 protein is CASSYRGLNTEAFF. In nucleotides, the CDR3 is TGCGCCAGCAGCTACAGGGGCCTGAACACTGAAGCTTTCTTT.

Note on this clone: At one of its ends the junction is not consistent with the germline gene, which may arise from a read error. The chain is built from TRBV13 and TRBJ2-5, with D perhaps matching TRBD1 or TRBD2 (6 bases each). Germline V lookup: CDR1 PRHDT, CDR2 FYEKMQ (reference sequence). The CDR3 runs to 15 residues. The CDR3 bases are TGTGCCAGCAGCCTAGGGGGGAGGCCCCAAGAGACCCAGTACTTC. As protein: CASSLGGRPQETQYF.

The J gene is TRBJ2-7, the V gene TRBV18; 7 nucleotides align to TRBD1. Germline-derived CDR1 and CDR2 are KGHSH and LQKENI. Trimming at V came to 5 bases and at J to 6 bases, leaving 7 bases not matched to a gene. CDR3 length equals 13 residues. The CDR3 loop reads CASSFDRAGEQYF. DNA of the CDR3: TGTGCCAGCTCATTCGACAGGGCCGGCGAGCAGTACTTC.

There are a few counts of this clone. The chain uses TRBV18 and TRBJ2-1; no definite D call. V was pared by 6 bases and J by 4 bases, with 19 bases between. CDR3 length: 16 amino acids. Germline V gene data show CDR1 as KGHSH and CDR2 as LQKENI. CDR3 protein: CASSWIQDPEYNEQFF. CDR3 sequence (DNA): TGTGCCAGCTCGTGGATTCAGGATCCCGAATACAATGAGCAGTTCTTC.

The V gene is TRBV4-1, the J gene TRBJ2-1; the match to TRBD1 covers 8 bases. Trimming cost V 0 bases and J 5 bases; bases outside gene matches: 12. Germline V gene sequence: CDR1 MGHRA, CDR2 YSYEKL. This CDR3 region has 18 residues. The CDR3 nucleotides are TGCGCCAGCAGCCAAGATCCGACCGCGACAGGGGTCGACAATGAGCAGTTCTTC. This translates into CASSQDPTATGVDNEQFF.

This clone has a handful of counts. This chain connects TRBV15 to TRBJ2-3, with 10 bases that match TRBD2. The CDR3 extends over 16 amino acids. Germline values: CDR1 LNHNV, CDR2 YYDKDF (reference sequence). V shed 0 bases, J shed 4 bases, and the junction held 4 bases outside the gene matches. The CDR3 is CATSRDRSGGADTQYF. DNA for the CDR3: TGTGCCACCAGCAGAGACCGGAGCGGGGGGGCAGATACGCAGTATTTT.

The chain uses TRBV18 and TRBJ1-5, with TRBD1 identical over 11 bases. J lost 7 bases, V lost 2 bases, and 7 bases had no gene match. There are 16 residues in the CDR3. Germline loops: CDR1 KGHSH, CDR2 LQKENI. CDR3 protein: CASSPIPGQGAQPQHF. The CDR3, as DNA: TGTGCCAGCTCACCAATTCCAGGACAGGGGGCCCAGCCCCAGCATTTT.

CDR3 sequence: CASSRLVWKETQYF. The CDR3 coding sequence is TGTGCCAGCAGCAGACTAGTTTGGAAAGAGACCCAGTACTTC. The chain recombines TRBV5-6 with TRBJ2-5, with a tentative D call TRBD2 (6 bases). With 4 bases removed from V and 3 bases from J, the gap between germline ends came to 13 bases. The CDR3 loop spans 14 amino acids. In germline, CDR1 is SGHDT, CDR2 YYEEEE.

This clone was seen only once. The chain employs TRBV7-2 and TRBJ2-7, with 9 bases aligning to TRBD2. The junction had 13 bases not matched to a gene; V was cut back by 0 bases and J by 4 bases. This CDR3 contains 18 residues. Germline V gives CDR1 SGHTA, CDR2 FQGNSA. In DNA form, the CDR3 reads TGTGCCAGCAGCTTAGCCATCGGGCTAGCGGGGTTCCCTTACGAGCAGTACTTC. Encoded protein: CASSLAIGLAGFPYEQYF.

This rearrangement joins TRBV19 to TRBJ2-7, with TRBD1 matching over 9 bases. With V trimmed by 1 base and J by 3 bases, 7 bases remained unmatched. The CDR3 covers 16 residues. The germline gives CDR1 LNHDA, CDR2 SQIVND (reference sequence). The CDR3 spells CASSIAPGQGVYEQYF. CDR3 coding DNA: TGTGCCAGTAGTATAGCCCCGGGACAGGGAGTCTACGAGCAGTACTTC.

A few counts support this clone. This chain links TRBV5-1 with TRBJ2-5; 10 bases are a match to TRBD2. Trimming removed 9 bases from V and 4 bases from J; junction bases left unmatched: 9. Germline V gives CDR1 SGHRS, CDR2 YFSETQ. CDR3 length equals 14 residues. CDR3 loop: CATQSGGARETQYF. CDR3 in DNA: TGCGCCACCCAGAGCGGGGGGGCACGAGAGACCCAGTACTTC.

This clone has only a few counts. The CDR3 sequence is CASSLASSNTQYF. CDR3 nucleotide sequence: TGTGCCAGCAGCTTAGCTTCTAGCAATACGCAGTATTTT. The rearrangement joins TRBV11-2 to TRBJ2-3; the D gene is possibly TRBD2 (5 bases). V lost 1 base and J lost 7, with 9 bases in between. The CDR3 spans 13 residues. CDR1 and CDR2 (germline): SGHAT, FQNNGV.

This clone was observed a handful of times. The chain recombines TRBV5-8 with TRBJ2-3; D is ambiguous. There are 15 residues in the CDR3. CDR1 SGHTS and CDR2 YDEGEE come from the germline V gene. Trimming left V 0 bases short and J 2 bases short, with 10 bases between. CDR3 sequence (DNA): TGTGCCAGCAGCTTGGGTCTAACCTACACAGATACGCAGTATTTT. Protein product: CASSLGLTYTDTQYF.

V and J are TRBV5-1 and TRBJ2-1; a possible D gene is TRBD1 (9 bases). The germline gives CDR1 SGHRS, CDR2 YFSETQ. V was trimmed by 5 bases and J by 6 bases, leaving 21 bases between them. The CDR3 is 16 amino acids. The CDR3 sequence is CASSHGGDRVVNEQFF. In DNA, the CDR3 is TGCGCCAGCAGTCACGGGGGGGACAGGGTTGTCAATGAGCAGTTCTTC.